This TCR beta chain was sequenced for a study of cytomegalovirus exposure and HLA in healthy donors. Study outcomes and limitations: The study carried out a later analysis of TCR beta sequences. It associated around 17,000 of them with specific HLA alleles at a false discovery rate of 0.05.

As regards this clone: Its antigen is not known.

PCR primers comprised 60 Vbeta and 13 Jbeta primers. The method was immunoSEQ multiplex PCR; TCRdb's version includes in-frame clones alone and lacks a portion of them. The sample consists of about 120,000 clones, approximately 74% of them appearing once. Germline CDR1 MNHNS, CDR2 SASEGT. The junction had 3 bases not matched to a gene; V was cut back by 7 bases and J by 7 bases. This CDR3 has 13 residues. The receptor was isolated from a middle-aged man in good health and CMV-seropositive. V and J are TRBV6-1 and TRBJ2-1; 11 bases align to TRBD2. Sample: PBMCs. CDR3 sequence reads: CASKTSGTNEQFF. The CDR3, as DNA: TGTGCCAGCAAGACTAGCGGGACGAATGAGCAGTTCTTC.